This T cell receptor beta chain emerged from a study of ipilimumab plus nivolumab after autologous stem cell transplantation. Study details: A median of about 8 nivolumab and 5 ipilimumab doses were given.

General study points: TCR repertoire, Treg phenotype and gut microbiota reportedly support more study of this approach.

This CDR3 has 14 amino acids. Germline V lookup: CDR1 MDHEN, CDR2 SYDVKM. V shed 2 bases and J shed 0 bases, with 8 bases lying between them. Sequencing was performed with immunoSEQ multiplex PCR; in TCRdb, only in-frame clones are kept and a portion is missing. Here the sample spans roughly 45,000 clones, roughly 90% being singletons. Dosing: nivolumab 3 mg/kg IV, weeks 1, 4, 7, 10, then every two weeks to week 26. Details on this clone: Its antigen remains unidentified.

The chain uses TRBV28 and TRBJ2-7; D is perhaps TRBD1 (6 bases). Sample: PBMCs, taken in a trial of ipilimumab plus nivolumab as post-transplant consolidation. The clonotype comes from a male donor with multiple myeloma. The DNA for the CDR3 is TGTGCCAGCAGTTTAGGACAGAGCTCCTACGAGCAGTACTTC. Protein product: CASSLGQSSYEQYF.